This T cell receptor (beta chain) was captured in a study of T-cell reconstitution after alpha-beta-depleted transplantation in children. General observations from the study: It was surviving recipient T cells and thymic progenitors that gave some patients high TCRbeta diversity at day 60. Newly produced T cells mostly provided counts and TCRbeta diversity after one year, as hyperexpanded clones declined. Two months or so post-transplant, alpha-beta T cells reportedly derived from several hundred expanded graft clones.

Of note for this clonotype: Its target is unknown.

The germline V gene encodes CDR1 LNHDA and CDR2 SQIVND (reference sequence). The CDR3 totals 12 residues. Deletions cut 7 bases from V and 1 base from J, with 7 bases between. Unique molecular identifiers were incorporated into the prepared TCRbeta library. TCRdb passed the PCR reads through MiXCR, listing each CDR3 protein once. The table records hundreds of thousands of distinct CDR3 sequences, around 13% of them present only once. The source was PBMCs, mostly from graft donor cells, collected 360 days after TCRalphabeta/CD19-depleted stem cell transplant. This TCR came from a male patient under 18 who had a stem cell transplant for acute myeloid leukemia, so the T cells may come from the graft donor. This chain links TRBV19 with TRBJ1-1; D uncertain. This CDR3 reads CASTRQNTEAFF. CDR3 sequence (DNA): TGTGCCAGTACCCGACAGAACACTGAAGCTTTCTTT.